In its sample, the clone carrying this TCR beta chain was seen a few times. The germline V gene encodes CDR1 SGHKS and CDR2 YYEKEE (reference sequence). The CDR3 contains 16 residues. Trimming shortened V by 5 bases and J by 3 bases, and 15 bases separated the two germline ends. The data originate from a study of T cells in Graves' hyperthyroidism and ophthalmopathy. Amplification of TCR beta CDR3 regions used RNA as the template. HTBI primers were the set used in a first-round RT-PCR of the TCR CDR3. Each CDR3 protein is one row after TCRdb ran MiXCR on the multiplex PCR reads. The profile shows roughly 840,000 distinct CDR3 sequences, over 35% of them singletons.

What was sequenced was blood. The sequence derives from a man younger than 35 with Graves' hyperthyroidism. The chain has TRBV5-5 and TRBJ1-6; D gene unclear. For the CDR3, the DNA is TGTGCCAGCAGTAACGGGGAAGTAGGCTATAATTCACCCCTCCACTTT. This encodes CASSNGEVGYNSPLHF.